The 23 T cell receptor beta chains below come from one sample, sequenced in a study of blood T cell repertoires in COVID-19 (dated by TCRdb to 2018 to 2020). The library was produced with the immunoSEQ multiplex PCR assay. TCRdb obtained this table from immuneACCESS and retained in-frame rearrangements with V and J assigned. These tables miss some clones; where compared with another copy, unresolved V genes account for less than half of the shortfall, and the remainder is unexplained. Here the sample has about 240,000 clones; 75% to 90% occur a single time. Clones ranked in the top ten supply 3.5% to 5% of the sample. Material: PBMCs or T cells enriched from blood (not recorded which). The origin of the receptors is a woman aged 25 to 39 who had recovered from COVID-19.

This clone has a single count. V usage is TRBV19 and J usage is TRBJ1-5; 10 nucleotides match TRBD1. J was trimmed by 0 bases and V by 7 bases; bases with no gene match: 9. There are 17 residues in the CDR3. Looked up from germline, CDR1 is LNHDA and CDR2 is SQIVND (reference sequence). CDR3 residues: CASIPVGTGDSNQPQHF. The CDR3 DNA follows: TGTGCCAGTATACCGGTCGGGACAGGGGATAGCAATCAGCCCCAGCATTTT.

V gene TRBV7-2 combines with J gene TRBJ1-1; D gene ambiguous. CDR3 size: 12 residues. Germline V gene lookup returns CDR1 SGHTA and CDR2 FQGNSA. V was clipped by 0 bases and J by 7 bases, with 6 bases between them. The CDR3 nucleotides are TGTGCCAGCAGCTTAGCAGCGAGTGAAGCTTTCTTT. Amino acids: CASSLAASEAFF.

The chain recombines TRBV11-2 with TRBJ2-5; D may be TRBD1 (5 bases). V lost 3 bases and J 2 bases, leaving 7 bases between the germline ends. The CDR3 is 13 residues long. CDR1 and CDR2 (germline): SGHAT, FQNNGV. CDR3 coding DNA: TGTGCCAGCAGCTTGGGGCAGCAAGAGACCCAGTACTTC. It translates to CASSLGQQETQYF. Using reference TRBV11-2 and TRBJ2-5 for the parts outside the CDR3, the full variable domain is EAGVAQSPRYKIIEKRQSVAFWCNPISGHATLYWYQQILGQGPKLLIQFQNNGVVDDSQLPKDRFSAERLKGVDSTLKIQPAKLEDSAVYLCASSLGQQETQYFGPGTRLLVL.

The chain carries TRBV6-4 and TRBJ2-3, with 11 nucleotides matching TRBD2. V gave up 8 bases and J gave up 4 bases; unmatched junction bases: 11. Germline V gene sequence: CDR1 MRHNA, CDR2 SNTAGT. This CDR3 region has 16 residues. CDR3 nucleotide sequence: TGTGCCAGCGGACGGTTCACTAGCGGGAGTCCAGATACGCAGTATTTT. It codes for CASGRFTSGSPDTQYF.

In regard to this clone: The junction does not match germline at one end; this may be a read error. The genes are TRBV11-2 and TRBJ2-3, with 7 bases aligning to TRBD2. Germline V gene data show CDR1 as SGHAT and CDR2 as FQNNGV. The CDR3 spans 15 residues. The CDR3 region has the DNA TGTGCCAGCACCTTATGGGGCGGGAGTACAGATACGCAGTATTTT. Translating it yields CASTLWGGSTDTQYF.

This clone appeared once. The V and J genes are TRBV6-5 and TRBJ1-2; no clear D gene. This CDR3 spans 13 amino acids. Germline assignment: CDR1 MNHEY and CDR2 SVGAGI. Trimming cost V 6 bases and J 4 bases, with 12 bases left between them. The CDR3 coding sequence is TGTGCCAGCAGGGAGGTTACAATCTATGGCTACACCTTC. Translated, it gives CASREVTIYGYTF.

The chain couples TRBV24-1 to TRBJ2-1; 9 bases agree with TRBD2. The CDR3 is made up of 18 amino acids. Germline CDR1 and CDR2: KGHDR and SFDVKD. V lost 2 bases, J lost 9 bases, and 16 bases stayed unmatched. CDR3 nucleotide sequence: TGTGCCACCAGTGATTCAAGAGAGCGGGAGGCCCCGGGGGGTGAGCAGTTCTTC. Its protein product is CATSDSREREAPGGEQFF.

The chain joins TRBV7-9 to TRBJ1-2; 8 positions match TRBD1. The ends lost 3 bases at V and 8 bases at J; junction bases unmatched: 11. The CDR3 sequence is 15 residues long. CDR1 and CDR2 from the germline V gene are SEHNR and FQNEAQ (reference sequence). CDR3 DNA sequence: TGTGCCAGCAGCTTGGAAGGACAGGGTGACTTCGGCTACACCTTC. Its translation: CASSLEGQGDFGYTF.

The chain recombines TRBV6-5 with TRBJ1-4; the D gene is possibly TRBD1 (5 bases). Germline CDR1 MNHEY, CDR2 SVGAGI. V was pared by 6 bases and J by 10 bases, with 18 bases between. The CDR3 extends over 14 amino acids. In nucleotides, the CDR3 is TGTGCCAGCAGCCCGGCGGTGTCACAGGCAAAACTGTTTTTT. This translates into CASSPAVSQAKLFF.

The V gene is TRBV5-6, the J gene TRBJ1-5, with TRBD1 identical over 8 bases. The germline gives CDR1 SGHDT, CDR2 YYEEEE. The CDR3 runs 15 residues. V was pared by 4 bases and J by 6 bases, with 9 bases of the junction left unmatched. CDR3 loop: CASSILQGGTQPQHF. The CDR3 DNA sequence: TGTGCCAGCAGCATACTACAGGGGGGGACTCAGCCCCAGCATTTT.

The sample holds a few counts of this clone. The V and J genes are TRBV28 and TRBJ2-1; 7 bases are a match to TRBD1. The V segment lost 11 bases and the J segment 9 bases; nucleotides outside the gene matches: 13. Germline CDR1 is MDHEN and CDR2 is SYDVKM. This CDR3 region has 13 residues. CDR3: CAVAATGKGEQFF. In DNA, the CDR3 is TGTGCCGTCGCGGCGACAGGGAAGGGTGAGCAGTTCTTC.

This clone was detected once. The CDR3 nucleotides read TGCGCCAGCAGCGGGGGACAGGCAAATGAAAAACTGTTTTTT. Protein sequence: CASSGGQANEKLFF. This chain connects TRBV5-1 to TRBJ1-4; 8 bases fit TRBD1. V gave up 4 bases and J gave up 5 bases; unmatched junction bases: 4. This CDR3 contains 14 residues. Germline CDR1 reads SGHRS; CDR2 reads YFSETQ.

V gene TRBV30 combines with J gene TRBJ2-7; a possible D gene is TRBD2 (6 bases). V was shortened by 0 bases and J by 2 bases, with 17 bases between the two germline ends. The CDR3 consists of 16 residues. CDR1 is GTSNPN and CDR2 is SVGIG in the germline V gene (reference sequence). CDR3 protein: CAWSVGLGLIPYEQYF. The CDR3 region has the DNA TGTGCCTGGAGTGTAGGGTTGGGACTTATACCCTACGAGCAGTACTTC.

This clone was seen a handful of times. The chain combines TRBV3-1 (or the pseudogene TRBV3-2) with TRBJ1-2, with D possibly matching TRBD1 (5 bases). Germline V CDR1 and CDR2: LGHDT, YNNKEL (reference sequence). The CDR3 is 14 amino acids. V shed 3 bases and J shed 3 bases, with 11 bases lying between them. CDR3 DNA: TGTGCCAGCAGCCAGAAGGCCAGGGACTATGGCTACACCTTC. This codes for CASSQKARDYGYTF.

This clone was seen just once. The CDR3 bases are TGTGCCAGCAGCCCCGGGACACCCAACTACGAGCAGTACTTC. It codes for CASSPGTPNYEQYF. The chain carries TRBV9 and TRBJ2-7; tentative D call: TRBD1 (6 bases). V was trimmed by 4 bases and J by 3 bases, leaving 14 bases between them. Germline lookup yields CDR1 SGDLS and CDR2 YYNGEE. CDR3 size: 14 residues. The entire variable domain, with the rest obtained from reference TRBV9 and TRBJ2-7, is as follows: DSGVTQTPKHLITATGQRVTLRCSPRSGDLSVYWYQQSLDQGLQFLIQYYNGEERAKGNILERFSAQQFPDLHSELNLSSLELGDSALYFCASSPGTPNYEQYFGPGTRLTVT.

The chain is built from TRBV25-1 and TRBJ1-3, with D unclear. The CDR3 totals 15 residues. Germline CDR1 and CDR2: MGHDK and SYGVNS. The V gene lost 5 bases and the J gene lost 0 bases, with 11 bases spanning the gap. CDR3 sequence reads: CASSNLLSSGNTIYF. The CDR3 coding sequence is TGTGCCAGCAGTAATCTTCTTAGCTCTGGAAACACCATATATTTT.

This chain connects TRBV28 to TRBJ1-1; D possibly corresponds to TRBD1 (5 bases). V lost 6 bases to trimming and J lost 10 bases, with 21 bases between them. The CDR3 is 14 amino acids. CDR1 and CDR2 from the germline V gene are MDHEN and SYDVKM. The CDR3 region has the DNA TGTGCCAGCAGCCCCGGCAGGGCCCCATGGGCAGCTTTCTTT. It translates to CASSPGRAPWAAFF.

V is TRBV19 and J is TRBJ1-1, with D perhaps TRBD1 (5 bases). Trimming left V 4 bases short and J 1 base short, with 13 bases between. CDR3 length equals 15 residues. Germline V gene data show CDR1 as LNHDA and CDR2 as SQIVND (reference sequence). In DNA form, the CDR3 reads TGTGCCAGTAGTAAGGGAGGGGAGGGGAACACTGAAGCTTTCTTT. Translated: CASSKGGEGNTEAFF.

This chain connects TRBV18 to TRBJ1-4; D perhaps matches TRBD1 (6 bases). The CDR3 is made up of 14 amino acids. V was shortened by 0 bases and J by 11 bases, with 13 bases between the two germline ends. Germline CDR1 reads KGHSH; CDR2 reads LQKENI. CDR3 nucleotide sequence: TGTGCCAGCTCACCACCCGGACAGCCTTCGAAACTGTTTTTT. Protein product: CASSPPGQPSKLFF.

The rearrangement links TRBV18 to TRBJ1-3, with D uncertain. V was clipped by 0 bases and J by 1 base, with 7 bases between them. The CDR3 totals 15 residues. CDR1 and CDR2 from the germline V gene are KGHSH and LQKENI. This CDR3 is CASSPPTMSGNTIYF. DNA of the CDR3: TGTGCCAGCTCACCACCTACAATGTCTGGAAACACCATATATTTT.

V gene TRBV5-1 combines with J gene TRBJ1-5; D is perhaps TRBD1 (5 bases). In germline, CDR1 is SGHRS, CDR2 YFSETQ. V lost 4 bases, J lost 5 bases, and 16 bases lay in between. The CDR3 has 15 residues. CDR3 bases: TGCGCCAGCAGCCAGGTCGGGGCGGGGGATCAGCCCCAGCATTTT. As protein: CASSQVGAGDQPQHF.

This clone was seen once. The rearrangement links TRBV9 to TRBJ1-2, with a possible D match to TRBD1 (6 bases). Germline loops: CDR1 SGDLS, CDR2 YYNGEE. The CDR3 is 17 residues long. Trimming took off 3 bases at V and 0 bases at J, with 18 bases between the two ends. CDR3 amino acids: CASSARDAAGANYGYTF. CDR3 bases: TGTGCCAGCAGCGCCCGGGACGCGGCAGGGGCTAACTATGGCTACACCTTC. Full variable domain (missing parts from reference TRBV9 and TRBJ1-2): DSGVTQTPKHLITATGQRVTLRCSPRSGDLSVYWYQQSLDQGLQFLIQYYNGEERAKGNILERFSAQQFPDLHSELNLSSLELGDSALYFCASSARDAAGANYGYTFGSGTRLTVV.

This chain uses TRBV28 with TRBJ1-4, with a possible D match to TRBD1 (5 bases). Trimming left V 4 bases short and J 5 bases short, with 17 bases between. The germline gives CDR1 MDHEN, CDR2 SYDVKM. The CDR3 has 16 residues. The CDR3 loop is CASSSPGLGGNEKLFF. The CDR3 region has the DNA TGTGCCAGCAGTTCCCCAGGGCTTGGGGGGAATGAAAAACTGTTTTTT. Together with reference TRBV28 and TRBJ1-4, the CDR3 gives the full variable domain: DVKVTQSSRYLVKRTGEKVFLECVQDMDHENMFWYRQDPGLGLRLIYFSYDVKMKEKGDIPEGYSVSREKKERFSLILESASTNQTSMYLCASSSPGLGGNEKLFFGSGTQLSVL.